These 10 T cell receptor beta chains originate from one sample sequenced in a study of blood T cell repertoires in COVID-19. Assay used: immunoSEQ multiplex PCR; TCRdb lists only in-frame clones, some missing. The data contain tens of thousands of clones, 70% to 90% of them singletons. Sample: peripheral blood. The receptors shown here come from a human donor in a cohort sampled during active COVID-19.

CDR3 amino acids: CASTLYRAGELFF. CDR3 DNA sequence: TGTGCCAGCACCCTATACAGGGCCGGGGAGCTGTTTTTT. The chain is built from TRBV21-1 and TRBJ2-2; the D call in the table, TRBD1, was not verified against the DNA. TRBV21-1 is reported as a pseudogene. The length of the CDR3 is 13 residues.

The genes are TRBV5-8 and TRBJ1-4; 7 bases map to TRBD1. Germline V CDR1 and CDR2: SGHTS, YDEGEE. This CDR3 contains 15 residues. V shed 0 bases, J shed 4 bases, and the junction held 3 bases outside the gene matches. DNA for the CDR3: TGTGCCAGCAGCTTGGGACAGGGCTTTAATGAAAAACTGTTTTTT. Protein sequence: CASSLGQGFNEKLFF.

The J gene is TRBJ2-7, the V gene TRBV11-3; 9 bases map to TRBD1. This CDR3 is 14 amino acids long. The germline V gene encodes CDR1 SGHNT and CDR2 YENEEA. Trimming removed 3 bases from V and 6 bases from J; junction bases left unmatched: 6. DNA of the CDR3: TGTGCCAGCAGCTTTCGGGGGACAGGGAGCGAGCAGTACTTC. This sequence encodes CASSFRGTGSEQYF.

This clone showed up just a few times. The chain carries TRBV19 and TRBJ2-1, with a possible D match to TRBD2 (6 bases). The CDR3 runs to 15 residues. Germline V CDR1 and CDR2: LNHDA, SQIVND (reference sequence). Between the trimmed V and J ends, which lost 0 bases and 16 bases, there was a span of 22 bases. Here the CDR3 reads CASSIDLGDVRRGFF. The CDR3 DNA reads TGTGCCAGTAGTATAGATCTGGGGGATGTAAGGCGGGGATTCTTC.

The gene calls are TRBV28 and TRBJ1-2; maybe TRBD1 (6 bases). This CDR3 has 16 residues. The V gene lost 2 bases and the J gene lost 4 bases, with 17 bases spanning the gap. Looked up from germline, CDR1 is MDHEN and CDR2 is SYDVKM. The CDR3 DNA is TGTGCCAGCAGTTTAGGATTCTCAGGACAGACCTATGGCTACACCTTC. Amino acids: CASSLGFSGQTYGYTF.

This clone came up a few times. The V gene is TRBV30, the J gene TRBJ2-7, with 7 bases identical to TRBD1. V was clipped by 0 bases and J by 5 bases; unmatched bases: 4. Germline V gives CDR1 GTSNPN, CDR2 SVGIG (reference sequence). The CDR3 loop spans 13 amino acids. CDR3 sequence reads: CAWSVQGLNEQYF. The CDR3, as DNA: TGTGCCTGGAGTGTACAGGGGCTCAACGAGCAGTACTTC.

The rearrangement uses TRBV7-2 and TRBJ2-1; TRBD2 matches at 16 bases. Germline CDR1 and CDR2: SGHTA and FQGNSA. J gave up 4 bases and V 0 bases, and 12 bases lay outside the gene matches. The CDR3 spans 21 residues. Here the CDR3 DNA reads TGTGCCAGCAGCTTAGCGCGCAGGGGACTAGCGGGGGGGAATATTTACAATGAGCAGTTCTTC. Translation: CASSLARRGLAGGNIYNEQFF.

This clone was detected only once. The CDR3 loop is CASSLFGEQYF. The CDR3 DNA is TGTGCCAGCAGCTTGTTCGGCGAGCAGTACTTC. This chain uses TRBV5-6 with TRBJ2-7, with D unresolved. The V and J ends lost 1 base and 6 bases respectively, with 5 bases between them. CDR1 and CDR2 from the germline V gene are SGHDT and YYEEEE. The CDR3 covers 11 residues.

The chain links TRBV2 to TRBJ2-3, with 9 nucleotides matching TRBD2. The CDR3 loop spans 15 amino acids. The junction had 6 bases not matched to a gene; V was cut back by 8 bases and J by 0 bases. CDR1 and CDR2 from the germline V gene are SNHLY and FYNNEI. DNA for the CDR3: TGTGCCAGCCGATTGCTAGCGGGGAGCACAGATACGCAGTATTTT. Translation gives CASRLLAGSTDTQYF.

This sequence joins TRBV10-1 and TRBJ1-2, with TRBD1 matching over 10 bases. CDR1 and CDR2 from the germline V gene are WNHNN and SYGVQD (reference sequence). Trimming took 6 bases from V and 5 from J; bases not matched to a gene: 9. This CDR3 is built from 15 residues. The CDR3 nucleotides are TGCGCCAGCAGCCGGGACAGGGGAGCGTTGTATGGCTACACCTTC. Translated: CASSRDRGALYGYTF.